One sample yielded the 6 T cell receptor beta chains listed below, sequenced in a study of Ad26.COV2.S vaccination and SARS-CoV-2 variants. TCRdb's copy holds only in-frame clones and misses some; the assay was immunoSEQ multiplex PCR. This sample carries roughly 380,000 clones, 92% of them seen once, and the ten largest clones take under 5%. The source was peripheral blood, collected after recovery from COVID-19. These receptor sequences come from a human donor who had recovered from COVID-19.

Notes on this clone: One end of the junction is discordant with germline, which a read error may explain. The chain is built from TRBV2 and TRBJ2-7; D possibly corresponds to TRBD2 (5 bases). Germline V CDR1 and CDR2: SNHLY, FYNNEI. The CDR3 has 14 residues. The CDR3 region is CASSEFRAEALGDF. CDR3 DNA sequence: TGTGCCAGCAGTGAATTTCGAGCGGAGGCTCTCGGGGACTTC.

The gene calls are TRBV7-2 and TRBJ2-3; 8 bases fit TRBD2. After removal of 5 bases from V and 6 bases from J, the junction contained 13 bases not matched to a gene. CDR3 length equals 16 residues. Germline loops: CDR1 SGHTA, CDR2 FQGNSA. CDR3 DNA: TGTGCCAGCAGCCTTTTATTCCGGGGGGGCCGTGATACGCAGTATTTT. Its protein is CASSLLFRGGRDTQYF.

The chain joins TRBV6-1 to TRBJ1-2; the D is unclear. This CDR3 comprises 15 residues. Germline CDR1 is MNHNS and CDR2 is SASEGT. V was clipped by 2 bases and J by 1 base, with 11 bases between them. The CDR3 nucleotides read TGTGCCAGCAGTGAATCGGGAAATCTTAACTATGGCTACACCTTC. Translated: CASSESGNLNYGYTF.

The CDR3 here is CASTATSGGLQETQYF. The CDR3 DNA follows: TGTGCCAGCACTGCGACTAGCGGGGGGCTCCAAGAGACCCAGTACTTC. The chain links TRBV3-1 (or the pseudogene TRBV3-2) to TRBJ2-5; 13 nucleotides agree with TRBD2. This CDR3 has 16 residues. Germline assignment: CDR1 LGHDT and CDR2 YNNKEL (reference sequence). V lost 7 bases, J lost 1 base, and 6 bases stayed unmatched.

The chain is built from TRBV3-1 (or the pseudogene TRBV3-2) and TRBJ1-1; tentatively, D is TRBD1 (5 bases). Germline V gene data show CDR1 as LGHDT and CDR2 as YNNKEL (reference sequence). The germline V and J ends were trimmed by 1 base and 5 bases, with 20 bases remaining between them. The CDR3 runs to 17 residues. The CDR3 DNA sequence: TGTGCCAGCAGCCAAGCCCATGCGGGGGAAGTTAGAACTGAAGCTTTCTTT. Its protein product is CASSQAHAGEVRTEAFF.

The CDR3 nucleotides read TGCGCCAGCAGCCAAGACTCTTTAGAAATTAGAGGGCTATATGAAGCTTTCTTT. The encoded protein is CASSQDSLEIRGLYEAFF. The chain employs TRBV4-1 and TRBJ1-1; D gene uncertain. Trimming pared 0 bases from V and 7 bases from J, leaving 24 bases between. The germline gives CDR1 MGHRA, CDR2 YSYEKL. The CDR3 sequence is 18 residues long.